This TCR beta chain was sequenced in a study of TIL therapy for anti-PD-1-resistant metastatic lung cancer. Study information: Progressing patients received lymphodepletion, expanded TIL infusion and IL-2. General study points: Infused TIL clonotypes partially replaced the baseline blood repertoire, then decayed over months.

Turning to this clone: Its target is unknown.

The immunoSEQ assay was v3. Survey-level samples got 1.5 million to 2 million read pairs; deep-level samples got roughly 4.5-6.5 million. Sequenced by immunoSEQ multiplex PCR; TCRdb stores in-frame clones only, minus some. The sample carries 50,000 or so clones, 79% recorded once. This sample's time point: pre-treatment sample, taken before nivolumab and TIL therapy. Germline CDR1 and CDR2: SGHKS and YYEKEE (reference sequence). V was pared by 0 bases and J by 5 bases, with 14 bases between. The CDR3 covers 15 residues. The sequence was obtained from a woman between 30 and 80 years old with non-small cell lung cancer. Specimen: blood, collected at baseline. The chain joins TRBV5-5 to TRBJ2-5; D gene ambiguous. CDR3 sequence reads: CASSLAPDQGETQYF. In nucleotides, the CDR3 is TGTGCCAGCAGCTTGGCACCCGACCAAGGGGAGACCCAGTACTTC.